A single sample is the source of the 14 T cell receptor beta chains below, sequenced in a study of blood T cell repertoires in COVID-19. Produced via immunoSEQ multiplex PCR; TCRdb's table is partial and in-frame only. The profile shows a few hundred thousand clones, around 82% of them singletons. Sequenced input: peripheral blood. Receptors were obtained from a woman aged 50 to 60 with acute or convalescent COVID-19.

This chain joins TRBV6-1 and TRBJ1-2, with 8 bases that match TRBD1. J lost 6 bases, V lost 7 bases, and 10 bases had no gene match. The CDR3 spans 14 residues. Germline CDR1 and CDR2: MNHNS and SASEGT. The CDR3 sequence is CASNRRDRFNGYTF. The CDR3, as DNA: TGTGCCAGCAATCGCCGGGACAGGTTCAATGGCTACACCTTC.

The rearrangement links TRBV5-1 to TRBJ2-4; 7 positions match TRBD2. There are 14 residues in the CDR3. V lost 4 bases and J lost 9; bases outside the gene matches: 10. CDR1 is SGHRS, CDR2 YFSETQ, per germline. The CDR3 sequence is CASSPGGSAVIQYF. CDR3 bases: TGCGCCAGCAGCCCGGGGGGTAGCGCCGTCATTCAGTACTTC.

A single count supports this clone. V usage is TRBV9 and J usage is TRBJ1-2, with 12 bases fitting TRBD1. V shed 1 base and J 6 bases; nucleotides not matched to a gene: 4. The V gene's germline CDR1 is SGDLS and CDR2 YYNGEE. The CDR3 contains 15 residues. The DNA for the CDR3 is TGTGCCAGCAGCGTACGGGGACAGGGGGCACATGGCTACACCTTC. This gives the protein CASSVRGQGAHGYTF.

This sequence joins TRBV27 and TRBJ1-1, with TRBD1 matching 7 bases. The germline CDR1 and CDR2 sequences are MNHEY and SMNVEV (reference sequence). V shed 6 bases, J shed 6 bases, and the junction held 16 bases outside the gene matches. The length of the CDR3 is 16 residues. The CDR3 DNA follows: TGTGCCAGCAGAAAGGGACAGCCCTTTCCGTTTGCTGAAGCTTTCTTT. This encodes CASRKGQPFPFAEAFF.

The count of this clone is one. The CDR3 reads CAILQDSSGNEQFF. The CDR3 DNA sequence: TGTGCCATCTTACAAGACTCTTCGGGGAATGAGCAGTTCTTC. The chain carries TRBV10-3 and TRBJ2-1, with D maybe TRBD2 (5 bases). The CDR3 has 14 residues. The V end lost 8 bases, the J end lost 7 bases, and 18 bases lay between the germline ends. Germline lookup yields CDR1 ENHRY and CDR2 SYGVKD.

CDR3 amino acids: CASSAPEGLEAFF. CDR3 bases: TGCGCCAGCAGCGCTCCGGAGGGGCTTGAAGCTTTCTTT. The chain has TRBV5-1 and TRBJ1-1; the D gene is possibly TRBD1 (5 bases). Trimming pared 4 bases from V and 7 bases from J, leaving 14 bases between. This CDR3 is 13 amino acids long. Germline CDR1 is SGHRS and CDR2 is YFSETQ.

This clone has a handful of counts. The CDR3 DNA reads TGTGCCAGCAGCTTGGCTCAGGGGGCCATAGATACGCAGTATTTT. Its translation is CASSLAQGAIDTQYF. V gene TRBV5-6 combines with J gene TRBJ2-3, with TRBD1 identical over 8 bases. This CDR3 is 15 amino acids long. Germline trimming cut 0 bases from V and 5 bases from J; bases unmatched to any gene: 5. Germline CDR1 is SGHDT and CDR2 is YYEEEE.

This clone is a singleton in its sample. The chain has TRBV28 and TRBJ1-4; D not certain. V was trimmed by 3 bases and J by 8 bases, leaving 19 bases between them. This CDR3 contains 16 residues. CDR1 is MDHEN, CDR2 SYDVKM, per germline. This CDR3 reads CASSFVGLTKREKLFF. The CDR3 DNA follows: TGTGCCAGCAGTTTCGTGGGCCTTACCAAGCGGGAAAAACTGTTTTTT.

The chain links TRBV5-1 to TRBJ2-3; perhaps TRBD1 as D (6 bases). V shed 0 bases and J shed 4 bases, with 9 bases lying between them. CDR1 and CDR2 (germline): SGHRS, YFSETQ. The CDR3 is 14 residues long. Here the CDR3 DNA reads TGCGCCAGCAGCTTGGCAGGGGTCGCAGATACGCAGTATTTT. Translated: CASSLAGVADTQYF. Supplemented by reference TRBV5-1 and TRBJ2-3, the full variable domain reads KAGVTQTPRYLIKTRGQQVTLSCSPISGHRSVSWYQQTPGQGLQFLFEYFSETQRNKGNFPGRFSGRQFSNSRSEMNVSTLELGDSALYLCASSLAGVADTQYFGPGTRLTVL.

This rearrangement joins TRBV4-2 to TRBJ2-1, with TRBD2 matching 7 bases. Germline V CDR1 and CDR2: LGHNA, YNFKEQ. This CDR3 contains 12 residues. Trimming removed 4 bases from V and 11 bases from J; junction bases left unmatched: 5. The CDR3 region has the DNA TGTGCCAGCAGCCTCGGCGGGGGAAAGCAGTTCTTC. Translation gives CASSLGGGKQFF.

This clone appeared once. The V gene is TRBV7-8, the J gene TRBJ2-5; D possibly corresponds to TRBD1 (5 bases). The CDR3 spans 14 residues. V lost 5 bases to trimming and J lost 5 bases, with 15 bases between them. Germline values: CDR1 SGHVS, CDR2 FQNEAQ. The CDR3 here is CASSPTTDAETQYF. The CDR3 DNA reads TGTGCCAGCAGCCCAACGACAGACGCGGAGACCCAGTACTTC.

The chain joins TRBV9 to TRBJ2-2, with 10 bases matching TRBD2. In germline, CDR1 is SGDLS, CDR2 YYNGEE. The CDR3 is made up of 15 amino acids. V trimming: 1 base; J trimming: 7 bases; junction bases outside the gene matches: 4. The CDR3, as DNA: TGTGCCAGCAGCGTAAGCGGGGGGGCAGGCGGGGAGCTGTTTTTT. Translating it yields CASSVSGGAGGELFF. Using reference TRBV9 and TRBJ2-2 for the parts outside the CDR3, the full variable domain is DSGVTQTPKHLITATGQRVTLRCSPRSGDLSVYWYQQSLDQGLQFLIQYYNGEERAKGNILERFSAQQFPDLHSELNLSSLELGDSALYFCASSVSGGAGGELFFGEGSRLTVL.

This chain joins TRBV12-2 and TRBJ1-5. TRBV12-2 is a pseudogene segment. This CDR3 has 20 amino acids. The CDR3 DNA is TGTGCAAGCCGACACAACGGGGCGGGAACTCAACTTGGGGGCAATCAGCCCCAGCATTTT. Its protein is CASRHNGAGTQLGGNQPQHF.

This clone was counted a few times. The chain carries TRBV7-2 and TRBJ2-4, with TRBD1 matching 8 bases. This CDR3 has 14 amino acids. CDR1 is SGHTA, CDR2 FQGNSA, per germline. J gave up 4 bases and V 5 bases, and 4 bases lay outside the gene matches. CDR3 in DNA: TGTGCCAGCAGCCAAGACAGGGGTAAAAACATTCAGTACTTC. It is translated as CASSQDRGKNIQYF.